This TCR beta chain was retrieved from a study of beta chain features in type 1 diabetes. Study details: The patient and healthy donor groups were comparable for age, gender and cell yields.

Expressed TCRB transcripts were sequenced, since all the RNA that had been isolated was reverse transcribed. Assay: immunoSEQ multiplex PCR; the TCRdb copy retains only in-frame clones and omits some. The top ten clones hold 0.044% of a sample with fewer than 350,000 clones, about 20% of them seen once. This CDR3 spans 14 amino acids. V lost 2 bases and J lost 0, with 4 bases in between. Per the germline V gene, CDR1 is MGHDK and CDR2 is SYGVNS. This clone was picked up a small number of times. The receptor comes from a woman aged 18 to 35 in good health. The J gene is TRBJ2-2, the V gene TRBV25-1; D ambiguous. The sequenced material came from naive CD4+ T cells from blood. CDR3 nucleotide sequence: TGTGCCAGCAGTGAAACAGCGAACACCGGGGAGCTGTTTTTT. As protein: CASSETANTGELFF.